A few counts support the clone carrying this T cell receptor (beta chain). V shed 6 bases and J 10 bases; nucleotides not matched to a gene: 6. The germline gives CDR1 MNHEY, CDR2 SVGAGI. The CDR3 is 12 amino acids. This specimen belongs to a study of OX40 agonist ivuxolimab in advanced cancers. Sequenced by immunoSEQ multiplex PCR; TCRdb stores in-frame clones only, minus some. The table records under 55,000 clones, around four fifths of them present only once. The V and J genes are TRBV6-5 and TRBJ1-1, with 9 bases that match TRBD1. The clonotype originates from an adult with an advanced solid tumor such as melanoma, head and neck, liver or kidney cancer. The sequencing here drew on CD4+ or CD8+ T cells sorted from blood, taken in a trial of the OX40 agonist ivuxolimab. CDR3 DNA sequence: TGTGCCAGCAGACGGACAGGGGAACGAGCTTTCTTT. Its protein is CASRRTGERAFF.